The rows below give T cell receptor beta chains drawn from one sample of a study of technical replicates of blood from a few donors. Profiling relied on immunoSEQ multiplex PCR, and the TCRdb table lists in-frame clones only, not all of them. The top ten clones hold roughly 4.8% of a sample with about 62,000 clones, more than 70% of them seen once. The sample comprised PBMCs. These receptors all stem from a human donor in good health. Some clones in this sample may be carry-over from other donors' samples. CDR3s include the opening cysteine and the closing phenylalanine or tryptophan. The D gene is left open where the match is weak. The size field is filled for only some rows; it gives once, few, many or a size class.

TRBJ1-1 . . TRBV27 TGTGCCAGCAGTTTATCCCAATACACGAACACTGAAGCTTTCTTT CASSLSQYTNTEAFF
TRBJ2-4 . . TRBV4-3 TGCGCCAGCAGCCAAGAGTACAGCTTTGCCAAAAACATTCAGTACTTC CASSQEYSFAKNIQYF
TRBJ1-6 . TRBD1 TRBV4-1 TGCGCCAGCAGGGGACAGGACTCACCCCTCCACTTT CASRGQDSPLHF
TRBJ1-2 once . TRBV7-8 TGTGCCAGCAGCGGGGGGGCACAATTCTCGGGGAGGGGCTACACCTTC CASSGGAQFSGRGYTF
TRBJ1-6 . . TRBV10-3 TGTGCCATCAGTGCGACAGTTCCTGCGCCCCTCCACTTT CAISATVPAPLHF
TRBJ2-5 . TRBD2 TRBV6-5 TGTGCCAGCAGCATACTAGCGGGAGGGGGGGAGACCCAGTACTTC CASSILAGGGETQYF
TRBJ1-4 . TRBD1 TRBV5-6 TGTGCCAGCAGCACCAGGACAGGGAGTACTAATGAAAAACTGTTTTTT CASSTRTGSTNEKLFF
TRBJ1-1 few . TRBV29-1 TGCAGCGCCGACAGACTGAACACTGAAGCTTTCTTT CSADRLNTEAFF
TRBJ2-7 . TRBD1 TRBV5-5 TGTGCCAGCAGTCGGGACAGGGGGCCCTACGAGCAGTACTTC CASSRDRGPYEQYF
TRBJ1-3 . . TRBV5-8 TGTGCCAGCAGACTGCGGACTGGCTCTGGAAACACCATATATTTT CASRLRTGSGNTIYF
TRBJ1-1 . . TRBV9 TGTGCCAGCAGCGCCACAGGGAGTGCCACTGAAGCTTTCTTT CASSATGSATEAFF
TRBJ2-3 . TRBD2 TRBV5-4 TGTGCCAGCAGCCCACCAGGGCGGGAGGGCCTTGGGGATACGCAGTATTTT CASSPPGREGLGDTQYF
TRBJ1-5 . . TRBV5-6 TGTGCCAGCAGCTCACACGGGGGGCCCCAGCATTTT CASSSHGGPQHF
TRBJ1-5 . TRBD1 TRBV7-9 TGTGCCAGCAGCTTAGCGACAGGGGGCAATCAGCCCCAGCATTTT CASSLATGGNQPQHF
TRBJ1-1 . . TRBV6-5 TGTGCCAGCAGATTTTACCGGGACACTGAAGCTTTCTTT CASRFYRDTEAFF
TRBJ1-4 . . TRBV5-1 TGCGCCAGCAGCCCCAGGGGAGAAAAACTGTTTTTT CASSPRGEKLFF
TRBJ1-5 . . TRBV19 TGTGCCAGTAGTCCTGACGGGGACCTGGGGGGATATAGCAATCAGCCCCAGCATTTT CASSPDGDLGGYSNQPQHF
TRBJ2-5 . TRBD2 TRBV30 TGTGCCTGGAGTGTAGGGTATTTCACTAGCGGAGAAGGGCAAGAGACCCAGTACTTC CAWSVGYFTSGEGQETQYF
TRBJ1-6 few . TRBV5-1 TGCGCCAGCAGCTTGAGACGAGTAGATGAGGCCCTCCACTTT CASSLRRVDEALHF
TRBJ2-5 once TRBD2 TRBV9 TGTGCCAGCAGCGGCGGGGGAGAGGAGACCCAGTACTTC CASSGGGEETQYF
TRBJ1-2 few . TRBV6-5 TGTGCCAGCAGTTACTCGACTGGAGGGTGGAACTATGGCTACACCTTC CASSYSTGGWNYGYTF
TRBJ2-1 . TRBD2 TRBV2 TGTGCCAGCAAGACTAGCGGGAGCGTTAACAATGAGCAGTTCTTC CASKTSGSVNNEQFF
TRBJ2-1 . TRBD2 TRBV13 TGTGCCAGCAGCTTGAATCCCCGACTAGCGGGAGCCAATGAGCAGTTCTTC CASSLNPRLAGANEQFF
TRBJ1-2 . . TRBV28 TGTGCCAGCAGTTTATCACAGGGATCTGGGGGCTACACCTTC CASSLSQGSGGYTF
TRBJ2-5 . . TRBV2 TGTGCCAGCAGGGGAGAGGGGACCCAGTACTTC CASRGEGTQYF
TRBJ2-1 few . TRBV5-1 TGCGCCAGCAGCTTGGGTGTCAGTCTCTCCTACAATGAGCAGTTCTTC CASSLGVSLSYNEQFF
TRBJ2-1 . . TRBV21-1 TGTGCCAGCACCCACCGATACGGGAGGGGGGGAGAGCAGTTCTTC CASTHRYGRGGEQFF
TRBJ1-2 . . TRBV5-4 TGTGCCAGCAGCTTGGGGGGCAACCGCTATGGCTACACCTTC CASSLGGNRYGYTF
TRBJ1-2 . TRBD1 TRBV7-8 TGTGCCAGCAGCCCCGACAGGGTTGGCTACACCTTC CASSPDRVGYTF
TRBJ1-1 . TRBD1 TRBV7-3 TGTGCCAGCAGGGAGACAGGGGTCACCACTGAAGCTTTCTTT CASRETGVTTEAFF
TRBJ2-3 . TRBD2 TRBV15 TGTGCCACCAGCAGAGATCGTAAGCGGGGGGGAAGCACAGATACGCAGTATTTT CATSRDRKRGGSTDTQYF
TRBJ2-7 . TRBD1 TRBV7-2 TGTGCCAGCAGCACGGGACAGTACGAGCAGTACTTC CASSTGQYEQYF
TRBJ1-4 . TRBD1 TRBV2 TGTGCCAGCAGGGAGTCGGGACAGGATAATGAAAAACTGTTTTTT CASRESGQDNEKLFF
TRBJ2-3 . TRBD2 TRBV2 TGTGCCAGCTCCGGGACTAGCGGTTACACAGATACGCAGTATTTT CASSGTSGYTDTQYF
TRBJ2-1 once . TRBV9 TGTGCCAGCAGCCCCACCGACAACTCCTACAATGAGCAGTTCTTC CASSPTDNSYNEQFF
TRBJ1-2 . TRBD1 TRBV6-6 TGTGCCAGCAGCTGGACAGGGGCCTATGGCTACACCTTC CASSWTGAYGYTF
TRBJ1-2 . TRBD1 TRBV4-1 TGCGCCAGCAGCCAGACAGGGAACTATGGCTACACCTTC CASSQTGNYGYTF
TRBJ2-7 once . TRBV19 TGTGCCAGTTCCCCGGGCAGCGGCTCCTACGAGCAGTACTTC CASSPGSGSYEQYF
TRBJ1-2 . TRBD1 TRBV4-1 TGCGCCAGCAGCCAAGACAGGACAGGGAGCTTTGGCTACACCTTC CASSQDRTGSFGYTF
TRBJ2-3 . TRBD2 TRBV5-1 TGCGCCAGCAGGTTGAGTGGCGGGGGTTTCACAGATACGCAGTATTTT CASRLSGGGFTDTQYF
TRBJ1-1 . . TRBV14 TGTGCCAGCAGGGAACAGACGAACACTGAAGCTTTCTTT CASREQTNTEAFF
TRBJ1-5 few TRBD1 TRBV6-1 TGTGCCAGCAGTGAACGGGGACAGCGGCCTCGGCCCCAGCATTTT CASSERGQRPRPQHF
TRBJ2-7 . TRBD2 TRBV6-1 TGTGCCAGCAGGCCGCTAGCGGGAGTCTACGAGCAGTACTTC CASRPLAGVYEQYF
TRBJ2-7 . TRBD2 TRBV7-9 TGTGCCAGCAGCTCTGCGGGGGGCATGACCTACGAGCAGTACTTC CASSSAGGMTYEQYF
TRBJ1-1 once . TRBV7-2 TGTGCCAGCAGGCTCACCCCAGGCCTCATGAACACTGAAGCTTTCTTT CASRLTPGLMNTEAFF
TRBJ2-1 . TRBD2 TRBV5-1 TGCGCCAGCAGCCCGCCAGGACTAGCGGGAGCGAATGAGCAGTTCTTC CASSPPGLAGANEQFF
TRBJ2-5 . TRBD2 TRBV7-2 TGTGCCAGCAGACGAGGGACTAGCGGGGGAGAGACCCAGTACTTC CASRRGTSGGETQYF
TRBJ2-7 . TRBD1 TRBV7-2 TGTGCCAGCAGCTTAGTAGCCACAGGGGGATACGAGCAGTACTTC CASSLVATGGYEQYF
TRBJ1-1 . . TRBV7-3 TGTGCCAGCAGCTCGGACAGCACGAACACTGAAGCTTTCTTT CASSSDSTNTEAFF
TRBJ1-5 . . TRBV6-5 TGTGCCAGCAGTTACTCGACGGCCGGGAATCAGCCCCAGCATTTT CASSYSTAGNQPQHF
TRBJ2-7 . . TRBV30 TGTGCCTGGACCCGACCGGCGGGCTCCTACGAGCAGTACTTC CAWTRPAGSYEQYF